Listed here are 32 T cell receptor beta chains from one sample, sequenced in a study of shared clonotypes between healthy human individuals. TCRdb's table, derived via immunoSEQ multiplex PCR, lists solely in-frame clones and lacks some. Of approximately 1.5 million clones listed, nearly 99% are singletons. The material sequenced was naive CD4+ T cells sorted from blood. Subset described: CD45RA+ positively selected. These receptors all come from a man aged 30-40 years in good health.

CDR3 loop: CASSRPSLTYEQYF. DNA of the CDR3: TGTGCCAGCAGTCGGCCCTCCCTAACCTACGAGCAGTACTTC. The chain joins TRBV28 to TRBJ2-7; D call uncertain. V gave up 5 bases and J gave up 2 bases, with 13 bases separating them. The germline V gene encodes CDR1 MDHEN and CDR2 SYDVKM. The CDR3 consists of 14 residues.

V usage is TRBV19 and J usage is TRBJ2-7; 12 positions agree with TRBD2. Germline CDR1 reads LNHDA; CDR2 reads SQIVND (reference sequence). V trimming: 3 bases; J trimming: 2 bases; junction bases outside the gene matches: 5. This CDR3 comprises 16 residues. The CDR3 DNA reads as TGTGCCAGTAGTATCCCAACTAGCGGGGGGACCTACGAGCAGTACTTC. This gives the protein CASSIPTSGGTYEQYF.

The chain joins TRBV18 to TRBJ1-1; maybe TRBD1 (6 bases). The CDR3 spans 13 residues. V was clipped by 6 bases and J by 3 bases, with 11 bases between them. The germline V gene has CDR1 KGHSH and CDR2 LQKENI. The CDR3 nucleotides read TGTGCCAGCTCCCGAGGGGGGGACACTGAAGCTTTCTTT. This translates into CASSRGGDTEAFF.

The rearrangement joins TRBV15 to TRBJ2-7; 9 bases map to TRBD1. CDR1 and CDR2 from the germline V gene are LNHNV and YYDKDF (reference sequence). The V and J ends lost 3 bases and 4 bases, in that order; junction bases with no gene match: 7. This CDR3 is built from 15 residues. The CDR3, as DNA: TGTGCCACCAGCAGGCAGGGACAGGGACTTTACGAGCAGTACTTC. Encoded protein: CATSRQGQGLYEQYF.

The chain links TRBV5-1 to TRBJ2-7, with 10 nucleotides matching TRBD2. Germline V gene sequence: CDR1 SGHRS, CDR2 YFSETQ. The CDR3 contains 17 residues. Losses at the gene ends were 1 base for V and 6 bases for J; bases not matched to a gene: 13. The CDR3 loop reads CASSLTASGSLPLEQYF. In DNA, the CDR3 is TGCGCCAGCAGCTTGACTGCTAGCGGGAGTCTGCCGCTCGAGCAGTACTTC. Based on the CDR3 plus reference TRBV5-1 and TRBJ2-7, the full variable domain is KAGVTQTPRYLIKTRGQQVTLSCSPISGHRSVSWYQQTPGQGLQFLFEYFSETQRNKGNFPGRFSGRQFSNSRSEMNVSTLELGDSALYLCASSLTASGSLPLEQYFGPGTRLTVT.

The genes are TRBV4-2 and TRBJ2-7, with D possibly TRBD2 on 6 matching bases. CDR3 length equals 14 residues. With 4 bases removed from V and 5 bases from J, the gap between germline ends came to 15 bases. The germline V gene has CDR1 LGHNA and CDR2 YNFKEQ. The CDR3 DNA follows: TGTGCCAGCAGCCGCGGTGGGAGGCGGGACGAGCAGTACTTC. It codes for CASSRGGRRDEQYF.

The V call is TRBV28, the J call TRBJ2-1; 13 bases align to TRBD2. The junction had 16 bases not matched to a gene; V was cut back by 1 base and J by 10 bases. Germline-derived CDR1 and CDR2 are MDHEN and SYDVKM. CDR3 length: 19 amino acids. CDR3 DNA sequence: TGTGCCAGCAGTTTATTAGTGAGGCAACTAGCGGGAGGGCCTGGGGAGCAGTTCTTC. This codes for CASSLLVRQLAGGPGEQFF.

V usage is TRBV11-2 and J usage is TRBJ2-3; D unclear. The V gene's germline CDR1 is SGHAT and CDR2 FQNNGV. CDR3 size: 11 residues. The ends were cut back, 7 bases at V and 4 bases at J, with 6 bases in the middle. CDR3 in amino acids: CASTSADTQYF. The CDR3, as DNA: TGTGCCAGCACGAGTGCAGATACGCAGTATTTT. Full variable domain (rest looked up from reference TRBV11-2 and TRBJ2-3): EAGVAQSPRYKIIEKRQSVAFWCNPISGHATLYWYQQILGQGPKLLIQFQNNGVVDDSQLPKDRFSAERLKGVDSTLKIQPAKLEDSAVYLCASTSADTQYFGPGTRLTVL.

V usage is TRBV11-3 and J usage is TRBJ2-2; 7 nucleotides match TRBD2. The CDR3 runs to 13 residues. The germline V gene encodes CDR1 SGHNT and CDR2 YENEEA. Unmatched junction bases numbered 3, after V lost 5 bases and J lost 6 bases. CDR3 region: CASSTSVSGELFF. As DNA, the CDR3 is TGTGCCAGCAGCACTAGCGTATCCGGGGAGCTGTTTTTT.

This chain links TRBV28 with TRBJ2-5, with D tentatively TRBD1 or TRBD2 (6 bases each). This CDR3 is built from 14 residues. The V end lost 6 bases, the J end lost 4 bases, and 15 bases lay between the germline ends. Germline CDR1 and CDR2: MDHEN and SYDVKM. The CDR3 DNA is TGTGCCAGCAGAGTTGGGGGGCTTCGAGAGACCCAGTACTTC. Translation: CASRVGGLRETQYF.

The CDR3 loop reads CASRGRAGDTGELFF. The CDR3 bases are TGTGCCTCGAGGGGCAGGGCGGGGGACACCGGGGAGCTGTTTTTT. The chain has TRBV2 and TRBJ2-2; 7 bases agree with TRBD2. This CDR3 contains 15 residues. After removal of 11 bases from V and 3 bases from J, the junction contained 12 bases not matched to a gene. Germline V CDR1 and CDR2: SNHLY, FYNNEI.

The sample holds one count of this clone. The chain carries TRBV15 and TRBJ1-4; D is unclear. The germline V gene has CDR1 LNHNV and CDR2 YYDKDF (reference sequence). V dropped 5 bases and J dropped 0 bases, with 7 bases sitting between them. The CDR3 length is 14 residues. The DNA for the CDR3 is TGTGCCACCAGCGCGAGGGCAACTAATGAAAAACTGTTTTTT. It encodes CATSARATNEKLFF.

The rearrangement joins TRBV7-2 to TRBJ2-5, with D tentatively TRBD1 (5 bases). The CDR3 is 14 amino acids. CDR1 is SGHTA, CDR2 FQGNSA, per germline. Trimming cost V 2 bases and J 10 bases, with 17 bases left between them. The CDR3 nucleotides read TGTGCCAGCAGCTTACCGGCCAGGGTGCGAGACCAGTACTTC. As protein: CASSLPARVRDQYF.

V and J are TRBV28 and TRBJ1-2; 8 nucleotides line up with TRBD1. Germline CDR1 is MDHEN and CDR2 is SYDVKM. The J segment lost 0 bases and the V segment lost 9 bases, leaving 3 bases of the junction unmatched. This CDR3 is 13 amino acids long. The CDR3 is CASKTGANYGYTF. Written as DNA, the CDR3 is TGTGCCAGTAAGACAGGGGCTAACTATGGCTACACCTTC.

The CDR3 protein is CASSPPGQIQETQYF. DNA for the CDR3: TGTGCCAGCTCCCCACCGGGACAGATACAAGAGACCCAGTACTTC. This sequence joins TRBV6-5 and TRBJ2-5, with 7 nucleotides matching TRBD1. CDR3 length: 15 amino acids. The germline gives CDR1 MNHEY, CDR2 SVGAGI. V was clipped by 8 bases and J by 2 bases; unmatched bases: 11.

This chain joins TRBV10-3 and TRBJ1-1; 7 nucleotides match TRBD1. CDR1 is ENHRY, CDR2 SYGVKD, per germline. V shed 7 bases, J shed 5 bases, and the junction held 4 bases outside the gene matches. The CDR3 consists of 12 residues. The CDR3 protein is CAIKTGETEAFF. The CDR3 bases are TGTGCCATCAAAACAGGGGAAACTGAAGCTTTCTTT.

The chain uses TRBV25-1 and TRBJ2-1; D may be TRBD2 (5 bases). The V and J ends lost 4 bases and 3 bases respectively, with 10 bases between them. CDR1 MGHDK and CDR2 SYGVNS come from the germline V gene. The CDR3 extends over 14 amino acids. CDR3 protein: CASSAFGLYNEQFF. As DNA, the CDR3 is TGTGCCAGCAGTGCCTTTGGACTCTACAATGAGCAGTTCTTC.

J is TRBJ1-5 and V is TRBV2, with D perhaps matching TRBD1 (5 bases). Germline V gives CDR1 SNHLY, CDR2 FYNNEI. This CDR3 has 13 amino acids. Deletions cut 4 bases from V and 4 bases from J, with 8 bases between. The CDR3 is CASSGGENQPQHF. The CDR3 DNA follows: TGTGCCAGCAGTGGGGGGGAAAATCAGCCCCAGCATTTT.

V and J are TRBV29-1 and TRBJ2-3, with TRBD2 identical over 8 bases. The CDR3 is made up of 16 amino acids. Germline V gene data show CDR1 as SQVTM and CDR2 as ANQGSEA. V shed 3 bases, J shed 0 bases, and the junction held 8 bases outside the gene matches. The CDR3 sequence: CSVDGGLVGSTDTQYF. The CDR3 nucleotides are TGCAGCGTTGATGGGGGACTAGTTGGGAGCACAGATACGCAGTATTTT.

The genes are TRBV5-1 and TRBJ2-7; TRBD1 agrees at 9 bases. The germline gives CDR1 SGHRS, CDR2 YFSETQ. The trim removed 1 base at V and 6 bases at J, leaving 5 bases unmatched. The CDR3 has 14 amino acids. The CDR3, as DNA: TGCGCCAGCAGCTTGAGAACAGGGGGCGGCGAGCAGTACTTC. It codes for CASSLRTGGGEQYF.

CDR3 nucleotide sequence: TGCAGCGGACGGCGGGGGGATTTTTACAATGAGCAGTTCTTC. Translated, it gives CSGRRGDFYNEQFF. The rearrangement uses TRBV29-1 and TRBJ2-1; 8 bases map to TRBD2. Germline lookup yields CDR1 SQVTM and CDR2 ANQGSEA. The CDR3 length is 14 residues. V dropped 7 bases and J dropped 4; count of bases not matched to a gene: 9.

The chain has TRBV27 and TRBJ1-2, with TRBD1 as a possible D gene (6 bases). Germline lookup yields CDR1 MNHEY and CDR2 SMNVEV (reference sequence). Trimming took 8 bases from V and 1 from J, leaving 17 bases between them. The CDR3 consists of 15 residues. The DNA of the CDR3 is TGTGCCAGCCACAGGGTTGGTGCTGGTAACTATGGCTACACCTTC. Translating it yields CASHRVGAGNYGYTF.

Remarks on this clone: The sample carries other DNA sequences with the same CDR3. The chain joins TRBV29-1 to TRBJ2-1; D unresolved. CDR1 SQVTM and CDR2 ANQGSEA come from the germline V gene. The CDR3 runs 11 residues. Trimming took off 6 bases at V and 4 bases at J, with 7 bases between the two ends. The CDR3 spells CSVGGYNEQFF. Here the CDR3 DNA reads TGCAGCGTCGGTGGGTACAATGAGCAGTTCTTC.

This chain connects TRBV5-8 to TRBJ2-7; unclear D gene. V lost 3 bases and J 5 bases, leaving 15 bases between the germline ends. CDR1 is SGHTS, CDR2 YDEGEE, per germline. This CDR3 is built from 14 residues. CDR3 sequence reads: CASSSRVRSDEQYF. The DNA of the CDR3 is TGTGCCAGCAGCTCACGAGTAAGAAGCGACGAGCAGTACTTC.

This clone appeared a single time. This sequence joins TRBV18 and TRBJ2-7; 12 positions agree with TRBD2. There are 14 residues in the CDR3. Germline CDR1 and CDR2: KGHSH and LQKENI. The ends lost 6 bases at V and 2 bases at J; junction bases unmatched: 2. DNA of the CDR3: TGTGCCAGCTCCCGGACTAGCGGGACCTACGAGCAGTACTTC. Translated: CASSRTSGTYEQYF.

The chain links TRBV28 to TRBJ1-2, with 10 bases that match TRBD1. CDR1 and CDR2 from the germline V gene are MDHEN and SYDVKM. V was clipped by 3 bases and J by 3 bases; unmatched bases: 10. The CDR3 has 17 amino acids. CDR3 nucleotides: TGTGCCAGCAGTTTCTGGACAGGGGGTGTGGGAGACTATGGCTACACCTTC. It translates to CASSFWTGGVGDYGYTF.

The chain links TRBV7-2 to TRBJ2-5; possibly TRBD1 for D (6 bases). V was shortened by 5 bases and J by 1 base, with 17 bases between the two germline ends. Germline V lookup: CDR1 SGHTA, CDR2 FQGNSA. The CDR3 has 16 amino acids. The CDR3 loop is CASSHEVGQTQETQYF. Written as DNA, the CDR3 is TGTGCCAGCAGCCATGAGGTAGGACAGACCCAAGAGACCCAGTACTTC.

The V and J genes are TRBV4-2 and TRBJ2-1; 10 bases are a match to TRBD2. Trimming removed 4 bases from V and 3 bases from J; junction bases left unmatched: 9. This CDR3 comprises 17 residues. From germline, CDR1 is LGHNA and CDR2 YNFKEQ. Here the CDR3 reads CASSLRSGGVGYNEQFF. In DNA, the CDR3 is TGTGCCAGCAGCCTGAGAAGCGGGGGGGTGGGCTACAATGAGCAGTTCTTC.

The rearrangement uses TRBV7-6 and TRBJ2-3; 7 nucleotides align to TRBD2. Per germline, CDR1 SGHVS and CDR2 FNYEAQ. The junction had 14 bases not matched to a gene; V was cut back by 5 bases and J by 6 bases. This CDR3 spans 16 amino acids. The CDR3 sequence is CASSHGTGGLTDTQYF. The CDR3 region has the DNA TGTGCCAGCAGCCACGGGACGGGGGGTTTAACGGATACGCAGTATTTT. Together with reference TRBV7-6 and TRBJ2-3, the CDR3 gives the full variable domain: GAGVSQSPRYKVTKRGQDVALRCDPISGHVSLYWYRQALGQGPEFLTYFNYEAQQDKSGLPNDRFSAERPEGSISTLTIQRTEQRDSAMYRCASSHGTGGLTDTQYFGPGTRLTVL.

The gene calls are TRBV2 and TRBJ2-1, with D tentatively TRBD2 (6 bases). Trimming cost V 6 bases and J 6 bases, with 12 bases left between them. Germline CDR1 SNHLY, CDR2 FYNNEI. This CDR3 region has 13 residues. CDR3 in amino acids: CASRGRGGNEQFF. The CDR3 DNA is TGTGCCAGCAGAGGTAGGGGAGGCAATGAGCAGTTCTTC. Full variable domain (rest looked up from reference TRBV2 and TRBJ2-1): EPEVTQTPSHQVTQMGQEVILRCVPISNHLYFYWYRQILGQKVEFLVSFYNNEISEKSEIFDDQFSVERPDGSNFTLKIRSTKLEDSAMYFCASRGRGGNEQFFGPGTRLTVL.

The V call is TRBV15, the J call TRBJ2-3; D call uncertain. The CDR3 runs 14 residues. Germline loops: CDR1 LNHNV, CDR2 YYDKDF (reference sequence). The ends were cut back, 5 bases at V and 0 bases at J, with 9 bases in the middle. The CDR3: CATSQGGSTDTQYF. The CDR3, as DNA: TGTGCCACCAGCCAAGGCGGCAGCACAGATACGCAGTATTTT. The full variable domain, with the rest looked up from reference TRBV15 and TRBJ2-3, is DAMVIQNPRYQVTQFGKPVTLSCSQTLNHNVMYWYQQKSSQAPKLLFHYYDKDFNNEADTPDNFQSRRPNTSFCFLDIRSPGLGDTAMYLCATSQGGSTDTQYFGPGTRLTVL.

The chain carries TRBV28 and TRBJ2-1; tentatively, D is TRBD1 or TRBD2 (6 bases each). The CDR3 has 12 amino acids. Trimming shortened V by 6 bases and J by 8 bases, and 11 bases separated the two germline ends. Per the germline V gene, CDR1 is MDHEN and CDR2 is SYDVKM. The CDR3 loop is CASSIRGHEQFF. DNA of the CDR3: TGTGCCAGCAGCATTCGGGGGCATGAGCAGTTCTTC.